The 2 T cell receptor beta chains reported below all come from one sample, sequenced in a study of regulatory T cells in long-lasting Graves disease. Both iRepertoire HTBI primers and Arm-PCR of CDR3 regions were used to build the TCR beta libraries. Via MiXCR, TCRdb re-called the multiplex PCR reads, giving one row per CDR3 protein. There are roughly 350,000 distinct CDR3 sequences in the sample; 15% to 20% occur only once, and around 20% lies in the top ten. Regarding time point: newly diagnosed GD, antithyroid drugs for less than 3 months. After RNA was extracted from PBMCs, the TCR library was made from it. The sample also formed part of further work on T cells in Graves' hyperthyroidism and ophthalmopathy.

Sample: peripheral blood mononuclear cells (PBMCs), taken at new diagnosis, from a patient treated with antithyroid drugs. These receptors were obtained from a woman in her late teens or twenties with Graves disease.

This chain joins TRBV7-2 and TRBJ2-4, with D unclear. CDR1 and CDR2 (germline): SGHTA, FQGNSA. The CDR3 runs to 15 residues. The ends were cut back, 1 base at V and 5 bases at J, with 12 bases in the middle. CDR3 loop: CASSLEPGPQNIQYF. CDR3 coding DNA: TGTGCCAGCAGCTTAGAGCCCGGGCCCCAAAACATTCAGTACTTC.

CDR3 residues: CASSLLGRANVLTF. In DNA, the CDR3 is TGTGCCAGCAGCTTATTGGGCAGGGCCAACGTCCTGACTTTC. This chain links TRBV7-6 with TRBJ2-6; D is unresolved. The ends were cut back, 2 bases at V and 5 bases at J, with 7 bases in the middle. CDR1 is SGHVS, CDR2 FNYEAQ, per germline. The CDR3 consists of 14 residues.